The following is a T cell receptor beta chain sequence with its context. The CDR3 ends on some other residue instead of the conserved phenylalanine or tryptophan, so this is likely a read error. Using MiXCR, TCRdb re-called clones from the PCR reads. The repertoire holds roughly 6,000 clones, with 25% to 40% as singletons. The source of the sample is a study of metastatic and nonmetastatic thyroid tumors. The CDR3 is 12 amino acids. Germline CDR1 reads SGDLS; CDR2 reads YYNGEE. Trimming removed 6 bases at V and 4 bases at J, with 10 bases between. All patients were untreated before thyroid surgery. The origin of this receptor is a female donor with papillary thyroid cancer or a benign thyroid nodule (not recorded which). Some clones in this sample may be carry-over from other donors' samples. The chain has TRBV9 and TRBJ1-2; D possibly corresponds to TRBD1 (6 bases). Sequenced input: tumor tissue. CDR3 residues: CASTQGPYGYTS. CDR3 bases: TGTGCCAGCACACAGGGCCCCTATGGCTACACCTCC.